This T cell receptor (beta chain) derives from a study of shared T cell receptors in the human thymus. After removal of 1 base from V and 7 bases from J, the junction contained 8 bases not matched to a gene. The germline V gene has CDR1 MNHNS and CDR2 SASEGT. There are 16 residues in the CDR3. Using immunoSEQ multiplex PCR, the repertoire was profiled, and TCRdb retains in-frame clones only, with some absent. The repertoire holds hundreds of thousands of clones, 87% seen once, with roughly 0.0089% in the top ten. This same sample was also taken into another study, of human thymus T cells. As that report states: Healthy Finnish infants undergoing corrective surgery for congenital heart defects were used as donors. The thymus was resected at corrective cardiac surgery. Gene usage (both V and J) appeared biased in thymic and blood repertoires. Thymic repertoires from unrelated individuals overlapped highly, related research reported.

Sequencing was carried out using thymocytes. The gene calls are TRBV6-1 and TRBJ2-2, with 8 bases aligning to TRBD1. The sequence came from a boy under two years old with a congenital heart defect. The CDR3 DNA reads TGTGCCAGCAGTGAAGGGGTGGACAGGGCGGACGGGGAGCTGTTTTTT. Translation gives CASSEGVDRADGELFF.